These 6 T cell receptor beta chains were all obtained from the same sample, sequenced in a study of blood T cell repertoires in COVID-19. Here immunoSEQ multiplex PCR was the method, and the copy in TCRdb shows in-frame clones only, minus some. The sample contains around 300,000 clones, about 85% of which appear only once. Sample: peripheral blood. These receptors were obtained from a man between 18 and 35 years old with active or convalescent COVID-19.

The chain joins TRBV11-2 to TRBJ2-7, with 8 bases lining up with TRBD2. CDR1 and CDR2 (germline): SGHAT, FQNNGV. CDR3 length equals 15 residues. Trimming cost V 1 base and J 3 bases; bases outside gene matches: 5. CDR3 DNA: TGTGCCAGCAGCTTAGCCGGGACTAGTCTCTACGAGCAGTACTTC. Amino acid sequence: CASSLAGTSLYEQYF.

The chain carries TRBV24-1 and TRBJ2-1, with 10 bases fitting TRBD2. The trim removed 3 bases at V and 6 bases at J, leaving 7 bases unmatched. The CDR3 is 16 residues long. CDR1 is KGHDR and CDR2 is SFDVKD in the germline V gene. Here the CDR3 reads CATSDPGLAGVNEQFF. The CDR3 region has the DNA TGTGCCACCAGTGATCCCGGGCTAGCGGGAGTCAATGAGCAGTTCTTC.

This clone is a singleton in its sample. The chain links TRBV3-1 (or the pseudogene TRBV3-2) to TRBJ2-2, with TRBD1 matching over 9 bases. CDR1 is LGHDT and CDR2 is YNNKEL in the germline V gene (reference sequence). Trimming cost V 1 base and J 6 bases; bases outside gene matches: 9. The CDR3 loop spans 17 amino acids. The chain's CDR3 is CASSQVAGTGFPGELFF. DNA for the CDR3: TGTGCCAGCAGCCAAGTTGCCGGGACAGGGTTCCCCGGGGAGCTGTTTTTT.

Regarding this clone: The sample holds other DNA sequences that translate to the same CDR3. The chain couples TRBV4-1 to TRBJ1-5, with 12 bases aligning to TRBD1. The trim removed 3 bases at V and 4 bases at J, leaving 1 base unmatched. Germline CDR1 reads MGHRA; CDR2 reads YSYEKL. The CDR3 length is 15 residues. The CDR3 reads CASSQGQGANQPQHF. The CDR3 DNA reads TGCGCCAGCAGCCAGGGACAGGGGGCGAATCAGCCCCAGCATTTT.

This clone was seen a handful of times. The gene calls are TRBV5-4 and TRBJ2-1, with 10 bases that match TRBD2. The germline gives CDR1 SGHNT, CDR2 YYREEE (reference sequence). V shed 1 base, J shed 8 bases, and the junction held 6 bases outside the gene matches. This CDR3 has 15 residues. CDR3 nucleotides: TGTGCCAGCAGCTTGTGGGTAGCGGGGGGCGATGAGCAGTTCTTC. Encoded protein: CASSLWVAGGDEQFF.

The sample holds one count of this clone. The chain uses TRBV28 and TRBJ2-7; maybe TRBD1 (6 bases). Germline V gene data show CDR1 as MDHEN and CDR2 as SYDVKM. The CDR3 totals 15 residues. Trimming pared 3 bases from V and 2 bases from J, leaving 14 bases between. In DNA, the CDR3 is TGTGCCAGCAGTTTTTTTGGGACAAGTACCTACGAGCAGTACTTC. Translated, it gives CASSFFGTSTYEQYF.